Below are 17 T cell receptor beta chains sequenced from a single sample in a study of CD8 T cells in ankylosing spondylitis. TCRdb re-analysed the 5' RACE reads in MiXCR, keeping a single row per CDR3 protein. In the table there are under 300,000 distinct CDR3 sequences, around 7.8% of which are singletons. Input material: blood, either unsorted or a sorted T cell fraction (not recorded which). All receptors come from a male donor with ankylosing spondylitis or in good health (not recorded which).

This clonotype was detected ten times or more. An end of the junction does not agree with germline; a read error may underlie this. The chain joins TRBV7-7 to TRBJ2-7; 7 bases agree with TRBD1. The CDR3 loop spans 14 amino acids. Germline V gene lookup returns CDR1 SSHAT and CDR2 FNYEAQ (reference sequence). In nucleotides, the CDR3 is TGTGCTAGCAGCTTAACGGTATCAGGGGGCGAGCAGTACTTC. It codes for CASSLTVSGGEQYF.

This clonotype was detected ten times or more. In DNA, the CDR3 is TGTGCCAGCACCGGGACAGGCAGGACTTTACCCTCCTACAATGAGCAGTTCTTC. Amino acid sequence: CASTGTGRTLPSYNEQFF. J is TRBJ2-1 and V is TRBV5-5; 8 bases are shared with TRBD1. The CDR3 is 18 residues long. Germline assignment: CDR1 SGHKS and CDR2 YYEKEE (reference sequence). Losses at the gene ends were 6 bases for V and 0 bases for J; bases not matched to a gene: 14.

The chain combines TRBV7-2 with TRBJ2-7, with 8 nucleotides matching TRBD2. With V trimmed by 3 bases and J by 1 base, 8 bases remained unmatched. The CDR3 runs to 16 residues. CDR1 is SGHTA, CDR2 FQGNSA, per germline. The DNA of the CDR3 is TGTGCCAGCAGCTTTACGAGCGGGGGTCCTTCCTACGAGCAGTACTTC. It encodes CASSFTSGGPSYEQYF.

The J gene is TRBJ2-5, the V gene TRBV10-3; D gene uncertain. Germline V gene lookup returns CDR1 ENHRY and CDR2 SYGVKD. The CDR3 has 13 residues. V dropped 0 bases and J dropped 5 bases, with 7 bases sitting between them. The CDR3 reads CAISESTWETQYF. The CDR3 DNA sequence: TGTGCCATCAGTGAGTCGACGTGGGAGACCCAGTACTTC.

This sequence joins TRBV5-1 and TRBJ1-6; D is possibly TRBD1 (5 bases). This CDR3 is built from 17 residues. The germline V gene encodes CDR1 SGHRS and CDR2 YFSETQ. Deletions cut 0 bases from V and 5 bases from J, with 15 bases between. The CDR3 DNA sequence: TGCGCCAGCAGCTTGGCCCTAGGGGCCGGAGATAATTCACCCCTCCACTTT. Translation gives CASSLALGAGDNSPLHF.

This clonotype has just a few counts. The chain employs TRBV11-1 and TRBJ1-6; D remains unclear. There are 14 residues in the CDR3. V lost 2 bases and J 1 base, leaving 3 bases between the germline ends. Germline CDR1 reads SGHAT; CDR2 reads FQDESV (reference sequence). The DNA for the CDR3 is TGTGCCAGCAGCTTAAAGTCCTATAATTCACCCCTCCACTTT. This encodes CASSLKSYNSPLHF.

The chain couples TRBV18 to TRBJ1-6; 10 bases match TRBD1. V shed 6 bases and J 8 bases; nucleotides not matched to a gene: 4. The germline gives CDR1 KGHSH, CDR2 LQKENI. The CDR3 sequence is 14 residues long. CDR3 in DNA: TGTGCCAGCTCCTCCGGACAGGGGGATTCACCCCTCCACTTT. This encodes CASSSGQGDSPLHF.

This clonotype was counted many times. The chain employs TRBV5-5 and TRBJ2-1, with D hard to call. The germline V and J ends were trimmed by 5 bases and 0 bases, with 12 bases remaining between them. This CDR3 is 15 amino acids long. The germline CDR1 and CDR2 sequences are SGHKS and YYEKEE (reference sequence). CDR3 loop: CASSVELASYNEQFF. CDR3 nucleotide sequence: TGTGCCAGCAGTGTGGAGTTGGCCTCCTACAATGAGCAGTTCTTC.

This clonotype was seen many times. The chain is built from TRBV27 and TRBJ2-7, with 7 bases that match TRBD1. Per the germline V gene, CDR1 is MNHEY and CDR2 is SMNVEV (reference sequence). After removal of 5 bases from V and 3 bases from J, the junction contained 7 bases not matched to a gene. The CDR3 contains 14 residues. The CDR3 sequence is CASSPPGQIYEQYF. In nucleotides, the CDR3 is TGTGCCAGCAGTCCTCCGGGACAGATCTACGAGCAGTACTTC.

This chain connects TRBV7-2 to TRBJ2-7; 7 bases are a match to TRBD1. This CDR3 spans 17 amino acids. With 5 bases clipped from V and 2 bases from J, the junction kept 15 bases outside the gene matches. Germline CDR1 is SGHTA and CDR2 is FQGNSA. The CDR3 region is CASSLRRQGASTYEQYF. CDR3 sequence (DNA): TGTGCCAGCAGCCTCCGCCGACAGGGCGCTTCTACCTACGAGCAGTACTTC.

This clonotype was seen ten or more times. The chain couples TRBV5-1 to TRBJ2-7, with 12 bases aligning to TRBD2. Germline CDR1 is SGHRS and CDR2 is YFSETQ. Trimming removed 4 bases from V and 4 bases from J; junction bases left unmatched: 3. The CDR3 contains 14 residues. CDR3 amino acids: CASSTGTSGYEQYF. CDR3 nucleotides: TGCGCCAGCAGCACAGGGACTAGCGGGTACGAGCAGTACTTC.

This clonotype was observed at least ten times. The chain is built from TRBV10-3 and TRBJ1-2, with 7 nucleotides matching TRBD1. The trim removed 1 base at V and 8 bases at J, leaving 7 bases unmatched. Per the germline V gene, CDR1 is ENHRY and CDR2 is SYGVKD. This CDR3 has 14 amino acids. CDR3 sequence (DNA): TGTGCCATCAGTGAGTACCCGACAGGGCTCGGCTACACCTTC. Translated: CAISEYPTGLGYTF.

This clonotype was counted at least ten times. The chain links TRBV20-1 to TRBJ1-1, with D unclear. V was clipped by 0 bases and J by 11 bases, with 13 bases between them. Germline V CDR1 and CDR2: DFQATT, SNEGSKA (reference sequence). The CDR3 covers 12 residues. Here the CDR3 DNA reads TGCAGTGCTAGAGAATCCGGTTCTTCGGCTTTCTTT. Its protein product is CSARESGSSAFF.

This clonotype appeared many times. The chain joins TRBV20-1 to TRBJ2-1, with 12 bases identical to TRBD2. Germline-derived CDR1 and CDR2 are DFQATT and SNEGSKA (reference sequence). This CDR3 region has 15 residues. The V segment lost 3 bases and the J segment 2 bases; nucleotides outside the gene matches: 2. CDR3: CSASGLAGTYNEQFF. For the CDR3, the DNA is TGCAGTGCTAGCGGACTAGCGGGGACCTACAATGAGCAGTTCTTC.

This clonotype was detected only a few times. The chain uses TRBV9 and TRBJ2-7; 9 bases agree with TRBD1. The CDR3 has 17 residues. Germline V lookup: CDR1 SGDLS, CDR2 YYNGEE. With 0 bases clipped from V and 4 bases from J, the junction kept 11 bases outside the gene matches. The CDR3 region has the DNA TGTGCCAGCAGCGTAGGAATTGAGACAGGGGGTCGGTACGAGCAGTACTTC. Translation: CASSVGIETGGRYEQYF.

This clonotype has a count of ten or more. The chain has TRBV7-2 and TRBJ2-1; D is uncertain. Deletions cut 5 bases from V and 10 bases from J, with 21 bases between. The CDR3 runs to 15 residues. Germline values: CDR1 SGHTA, CDR2 FQGNSA. The CDR3 bases are TGTGCCAGCAGCCCCGGGCCCTTTGGGCTATTAGAGCAGTTCTTC. This translates into CASSPGPFGLLEQFF.

This clonotype came up many times. This chain joins TRBV10-3 and TRBJ1-5; 9 positions match TRBD1. With V trimmed by 0 bases and J by 5 bases, 17 bases remained unmatched. The CDR3 is 20 amino acids. CDR1 is ENHRY and CDR2 is SYGVKD in the germline V gene. The CDR3 nucleotides are TGTGCCATCAGTGAGTCGGGAGGGACAGGGATGAAATCCCTTCATCAGCCCCAGCATTTT. Translation gives CAISESGGTGMKSLHQPQHF.